One TCR beta chain is described in this entry. These data originate in a study of blood T cell repertoires in COVID-19. The CDR3 extends over 15 amino acids. Germline values: CDR1 WSHSY, CDR2 SAAADI. V was pared by 3 bases and J by 0 bases, with 9 bases between. Enrollees, about 18 to 89 years old, lived in fewer than 25 US areas. Donors were grouped by their self-reported clinical history. In Cohort 3, a recovered donor had either two negative PCRs, clearance, or symptom resolution. Original processing methods: From reference gene primer amplification, estimates of nucleated cell counts were derived. Sequencing was performed with immunoSEQ multiplex PCR; in TCRdb, only in-frame clones are kept and a portion is missing. V and J calls and clone size follow that table, whereas D and trimming were derived from the DNA. The sample yields roughly 68,000 clones, 70% to 90% seen once.

The V and J genes are TRBV10-2 and TRBJ1-3; D remains unclear. This receptor was identified in a woman between 40 and 55 years old who had recovered from COVID-19. The specimen was PBMCs or T cells enriched from blood (not recorded which). CDR3 protein: CASSERPSSGNTIYF. The CDR3 DNA reads TGCGCCAGCAGTGAAAGACCTAGCTCTGGAAACACCATATATTTT.